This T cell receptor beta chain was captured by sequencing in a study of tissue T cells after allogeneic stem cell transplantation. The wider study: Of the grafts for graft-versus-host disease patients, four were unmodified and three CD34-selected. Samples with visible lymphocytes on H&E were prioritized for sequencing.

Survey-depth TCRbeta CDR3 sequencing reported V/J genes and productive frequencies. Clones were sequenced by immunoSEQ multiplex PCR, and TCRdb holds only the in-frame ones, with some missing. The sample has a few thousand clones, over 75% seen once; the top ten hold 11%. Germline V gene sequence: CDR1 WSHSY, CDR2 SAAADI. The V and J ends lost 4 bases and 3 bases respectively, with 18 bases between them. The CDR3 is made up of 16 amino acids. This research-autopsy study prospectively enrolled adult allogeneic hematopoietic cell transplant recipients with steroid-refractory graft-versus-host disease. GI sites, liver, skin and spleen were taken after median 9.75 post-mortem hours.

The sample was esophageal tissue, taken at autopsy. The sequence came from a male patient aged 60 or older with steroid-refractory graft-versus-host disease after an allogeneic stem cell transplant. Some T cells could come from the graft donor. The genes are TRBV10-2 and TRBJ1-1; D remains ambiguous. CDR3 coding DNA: TGCGCCAGCAGTGTATCGTATCACAGACCCTACACTGAAGCTTTCTTT. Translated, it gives CASSVSYHRPYTEAFF.